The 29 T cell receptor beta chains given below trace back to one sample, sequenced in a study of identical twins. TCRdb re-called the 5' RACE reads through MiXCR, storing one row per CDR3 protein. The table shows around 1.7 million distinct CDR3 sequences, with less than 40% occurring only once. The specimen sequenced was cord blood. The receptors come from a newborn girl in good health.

The CDR3 DNA is TGCAGTGCTAGAGGCCCGGGACAGGGAGATGAAAAACTGTTTTTT. Its translation: CSARGPGQGDEKLFF. The chain is built from TRBV20-1 and TRBJ1-4; 9 bases match TRBD1. Germline CDR1 is DFQATT and CDR2 is SNEGSKA (reference sequence). With 1 base clipped from V and 6 bases from J, the junction kept 6 bases outside the gene matches. The CDR3 length is 15 residues.

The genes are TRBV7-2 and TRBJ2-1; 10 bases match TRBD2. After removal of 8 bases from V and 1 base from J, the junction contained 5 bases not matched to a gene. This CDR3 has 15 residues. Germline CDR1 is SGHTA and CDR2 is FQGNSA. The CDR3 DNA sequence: TGTGCCAGCGAACCTAGCGGGAGTTCCTACAATGAGCAGTTCTTC. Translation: CASEPSGSSYNEQFF.

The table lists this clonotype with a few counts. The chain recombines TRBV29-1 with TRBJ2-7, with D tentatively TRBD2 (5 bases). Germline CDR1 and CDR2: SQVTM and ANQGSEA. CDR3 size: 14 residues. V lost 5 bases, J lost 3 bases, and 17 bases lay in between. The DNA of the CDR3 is TGCAGCGTTCTCCCAGGTATTGGACTCTACGAGCAGTACTTC. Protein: CSVLPGIGLYEQYF.

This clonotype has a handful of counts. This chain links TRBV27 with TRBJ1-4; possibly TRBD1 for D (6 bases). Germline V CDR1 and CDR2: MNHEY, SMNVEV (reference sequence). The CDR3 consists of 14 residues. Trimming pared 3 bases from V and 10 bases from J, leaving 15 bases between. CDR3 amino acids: CASSFTGTNSKLFF. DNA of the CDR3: TGTGCCAGCAGTTTTACCGGGACAAACTCAAAACTGTTTTTT.

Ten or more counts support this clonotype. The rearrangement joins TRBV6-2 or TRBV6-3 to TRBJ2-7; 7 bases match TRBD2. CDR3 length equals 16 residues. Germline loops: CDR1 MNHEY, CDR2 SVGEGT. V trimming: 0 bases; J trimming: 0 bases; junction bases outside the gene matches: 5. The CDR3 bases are TGTGCCAGCAGTTACTCGAACCGCGGGAGCTCCTACGAGCAGTACTTC. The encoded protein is CASSYSNRGSSYEQYF.

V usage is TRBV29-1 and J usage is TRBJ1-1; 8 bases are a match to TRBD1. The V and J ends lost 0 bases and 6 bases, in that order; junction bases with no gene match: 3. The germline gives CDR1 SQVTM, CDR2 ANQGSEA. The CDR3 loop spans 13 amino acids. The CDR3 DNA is TGCAGCGTTGAAGACGCACAGGGGGCTGAAGCTTTCTTT. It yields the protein CSVEDAQGAEAFF.

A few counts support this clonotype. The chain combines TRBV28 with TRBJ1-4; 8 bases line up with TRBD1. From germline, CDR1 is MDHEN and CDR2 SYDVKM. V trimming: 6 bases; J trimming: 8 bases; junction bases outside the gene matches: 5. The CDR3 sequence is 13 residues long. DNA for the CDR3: TGTGCCAGCAGGGTGACAGGGGTGGAAAAACTGTTTTTT. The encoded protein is CASRVTGVEKLFF.

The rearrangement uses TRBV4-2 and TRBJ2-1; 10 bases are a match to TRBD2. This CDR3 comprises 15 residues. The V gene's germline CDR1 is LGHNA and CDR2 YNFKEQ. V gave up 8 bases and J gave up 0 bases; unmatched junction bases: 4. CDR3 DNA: TGTGCCAGCGGTACTAGCGGGGCCTCCTACAATGAGCAGTTCTTC. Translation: CASGTSGASYNEQFF.

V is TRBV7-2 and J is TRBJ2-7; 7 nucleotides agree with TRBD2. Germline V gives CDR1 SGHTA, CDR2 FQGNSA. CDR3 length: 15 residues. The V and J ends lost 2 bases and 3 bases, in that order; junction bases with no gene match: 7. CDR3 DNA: TGTGCCAGCAGCTTAACAACTAGCGTGGGCTACGAGCAGTACTTC. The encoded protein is CASSLTTSVGYEQYF.

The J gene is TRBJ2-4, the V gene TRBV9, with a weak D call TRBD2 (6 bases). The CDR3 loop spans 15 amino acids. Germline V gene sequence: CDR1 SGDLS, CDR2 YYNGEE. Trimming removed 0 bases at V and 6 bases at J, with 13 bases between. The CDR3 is CASSVDGLPSNIQYF. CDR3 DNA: TGTGCCAGCAGCGTAGACGGACTACCCTCAAACATTCAGTACTTC. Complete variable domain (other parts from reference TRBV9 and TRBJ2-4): DSGVTQTPKHLITATGQRVTLRCSPRSGDLSVYWYQQSLDQGLQFLIQYYNGEERAKGNILERFSAQQFPDLHSELNLSSLELGDSALYFCASSVDGLPSNIQYFGAGTRLSVL.

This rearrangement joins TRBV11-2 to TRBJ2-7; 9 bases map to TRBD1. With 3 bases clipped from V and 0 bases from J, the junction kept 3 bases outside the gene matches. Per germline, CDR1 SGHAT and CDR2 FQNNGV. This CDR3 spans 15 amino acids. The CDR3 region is CASSFVTGGSYEQYF. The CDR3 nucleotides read TGTGCCAGCAGCTTCGTGACAGGGGGCTCCTACGAGCAGTACTTC.

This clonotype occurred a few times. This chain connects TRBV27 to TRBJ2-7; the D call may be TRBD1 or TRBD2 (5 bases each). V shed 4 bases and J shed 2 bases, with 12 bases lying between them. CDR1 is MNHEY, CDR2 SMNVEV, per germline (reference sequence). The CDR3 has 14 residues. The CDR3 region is CASSWKGRTYEQYF. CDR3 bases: TGTGCCAGCAGTTGGAAGGGACGAACCTACGAGCAGTACTTC.

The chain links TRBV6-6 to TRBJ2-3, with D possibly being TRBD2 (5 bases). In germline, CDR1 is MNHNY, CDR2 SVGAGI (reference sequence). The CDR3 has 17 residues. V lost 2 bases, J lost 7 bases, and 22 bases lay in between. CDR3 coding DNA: TGTGCCAGCAGTTACATGGAGGCGTCTAGCAGGAGGAATACGCAGTATTTT. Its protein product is CASSYMEASSRRNTQYF.

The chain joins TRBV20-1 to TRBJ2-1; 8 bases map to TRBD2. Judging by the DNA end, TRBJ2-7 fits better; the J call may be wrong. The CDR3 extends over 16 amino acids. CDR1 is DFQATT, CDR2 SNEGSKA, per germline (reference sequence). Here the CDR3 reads CSASRTSSGTYNEQYF. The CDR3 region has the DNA TGCAGTGCTTCCAGAACCAGTAGCGGGACCTACAATGAGCAGTACTTC.

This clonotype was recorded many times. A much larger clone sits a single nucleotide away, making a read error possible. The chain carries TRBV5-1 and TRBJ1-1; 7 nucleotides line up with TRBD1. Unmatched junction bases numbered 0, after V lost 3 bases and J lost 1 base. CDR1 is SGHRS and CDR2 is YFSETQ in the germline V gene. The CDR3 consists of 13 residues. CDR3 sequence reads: CASSWDRNTEAFF. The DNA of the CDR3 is TGCGCCAGCAGCTGGGACAGGAACACTGAAGCTTTCTTT.

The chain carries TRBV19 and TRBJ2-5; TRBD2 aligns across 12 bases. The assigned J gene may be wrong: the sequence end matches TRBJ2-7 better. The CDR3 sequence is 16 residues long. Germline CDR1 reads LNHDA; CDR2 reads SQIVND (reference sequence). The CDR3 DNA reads TGTGCCAGTAGTGTCAGACCGGGACTAGCGGGTCCCGAGCAGTACTTC. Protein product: CASSVRPGLAGPEQYF.

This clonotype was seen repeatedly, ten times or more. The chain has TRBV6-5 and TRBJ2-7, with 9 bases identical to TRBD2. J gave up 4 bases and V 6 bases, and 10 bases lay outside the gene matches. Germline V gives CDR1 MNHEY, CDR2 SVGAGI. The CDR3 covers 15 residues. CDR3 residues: CASSRLSGRGYEQYF. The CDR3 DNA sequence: TGTGCCAGCAGCCGCCTTAGCGGGAGAGGATACGAGCAGTACTTC.

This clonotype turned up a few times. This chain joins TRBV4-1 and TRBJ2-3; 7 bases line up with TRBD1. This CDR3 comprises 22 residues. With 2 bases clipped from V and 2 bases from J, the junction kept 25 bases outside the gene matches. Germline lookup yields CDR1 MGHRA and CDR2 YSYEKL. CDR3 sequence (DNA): TGCGCCAGCAGCCAAAGTTGGGAAAACAGGGGAAGGGAGTCTAGGTTCACAGATACGCAGTATTTT. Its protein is CASSQSWENRGRESRFTDTQYF.

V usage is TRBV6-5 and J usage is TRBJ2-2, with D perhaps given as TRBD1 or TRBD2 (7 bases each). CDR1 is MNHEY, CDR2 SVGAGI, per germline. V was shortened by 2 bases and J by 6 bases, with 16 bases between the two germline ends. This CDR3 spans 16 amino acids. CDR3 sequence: CASSYPFRGGPGELFF. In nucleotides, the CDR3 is TGTGCCAGCAGTTACCCCTTCAGGGGGGGACCCGGGGAGCTGTTTTTT.

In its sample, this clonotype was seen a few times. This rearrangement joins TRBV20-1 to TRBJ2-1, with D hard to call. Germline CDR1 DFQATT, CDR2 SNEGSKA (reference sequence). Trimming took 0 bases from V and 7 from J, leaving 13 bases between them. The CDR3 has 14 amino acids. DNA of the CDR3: TGCAGTGCTAGAGATATTGGGCCCATGAATGAGCAGTTCTTC. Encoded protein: CSARDIGPMNEQFF.

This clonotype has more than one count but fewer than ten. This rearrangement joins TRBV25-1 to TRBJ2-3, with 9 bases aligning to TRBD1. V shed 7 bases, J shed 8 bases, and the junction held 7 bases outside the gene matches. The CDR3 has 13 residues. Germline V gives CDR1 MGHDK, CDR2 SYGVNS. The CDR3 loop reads CASKTGGAGTQYF. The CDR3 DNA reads TGTGCCAGCAAAACAGGGGGCGCTGGTACGCAGTATTTT.

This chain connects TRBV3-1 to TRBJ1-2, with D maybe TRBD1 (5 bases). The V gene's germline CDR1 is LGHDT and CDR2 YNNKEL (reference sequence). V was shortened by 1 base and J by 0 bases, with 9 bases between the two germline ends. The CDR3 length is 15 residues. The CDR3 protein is CASSQGDGPNYGYTF. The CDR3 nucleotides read TGTGCCAGCAGCCAAGGGGACGGCCCTAACTATGGCTACACCTTC.

The CDR3 region has the DNA TGTGCCAGCAGTTACTCGTGGGATGAGCAGTACTTC. Translated, it gives CASSYSWDEQYF. The genes are TRBV6-6 and TRBJ2-7; D is undetermined. The V end lost 0 bases, the J end lost 7 bases, and 7 bases lay between the germline ends. Looked up from germline, CDR1 is MNHNY and CDR2 is SVGAGI (reference sequence). The CDR3 is 12 amino acids.

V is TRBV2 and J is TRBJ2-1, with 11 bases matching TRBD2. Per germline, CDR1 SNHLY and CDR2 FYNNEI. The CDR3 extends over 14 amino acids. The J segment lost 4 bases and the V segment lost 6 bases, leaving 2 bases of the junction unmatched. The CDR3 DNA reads TGTGCCAGCAGGGCTAGCGGGAGGTACAATGAGCAGTTCTTC. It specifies CASRASGRYNEQFF.

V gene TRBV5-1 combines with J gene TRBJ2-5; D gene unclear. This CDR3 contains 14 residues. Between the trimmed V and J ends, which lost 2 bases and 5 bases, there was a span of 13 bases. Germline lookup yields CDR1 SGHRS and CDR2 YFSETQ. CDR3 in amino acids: CASSFTSKIETQYF. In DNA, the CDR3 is TGCGCCAGCAGCTTTACTTCGAAGATTGAGACCCAGTACTTC.

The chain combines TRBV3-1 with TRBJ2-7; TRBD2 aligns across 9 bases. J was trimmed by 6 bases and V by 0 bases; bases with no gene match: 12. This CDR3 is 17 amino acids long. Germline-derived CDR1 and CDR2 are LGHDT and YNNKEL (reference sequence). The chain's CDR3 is CASSQDPVGGGASEQYF. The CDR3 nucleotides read TGTGCCAGCAGCCAAGATCCGGTAGGCGGGGGGGCCTCCGAGCAGTACTTC.

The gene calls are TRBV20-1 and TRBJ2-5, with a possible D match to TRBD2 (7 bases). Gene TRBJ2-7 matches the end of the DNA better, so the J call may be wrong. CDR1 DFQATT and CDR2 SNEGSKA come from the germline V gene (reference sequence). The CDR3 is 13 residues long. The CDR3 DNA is TGCAGTGCGTACAGGGAGGGAACCTACGAGCAGTACTTC. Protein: CSAYREGTYEQYF.

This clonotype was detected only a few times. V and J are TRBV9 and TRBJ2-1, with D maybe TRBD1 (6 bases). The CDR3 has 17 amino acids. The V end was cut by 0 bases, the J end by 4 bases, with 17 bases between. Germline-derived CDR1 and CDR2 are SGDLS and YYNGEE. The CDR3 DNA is TGTGCCAGCAGCGTAGAGACAGGCCGCCCCCCGTACAATGAGCAGTTCTTC. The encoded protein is CASSVETGRPPYNEQFF.

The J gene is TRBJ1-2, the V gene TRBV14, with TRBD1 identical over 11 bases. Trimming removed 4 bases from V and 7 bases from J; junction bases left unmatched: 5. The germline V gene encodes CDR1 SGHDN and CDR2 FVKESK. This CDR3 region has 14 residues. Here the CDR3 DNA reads TGTGCCAGCAGCCCCCGGACAGGGGGCAGTGGCTACACCTTC. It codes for CASSPRTGGSGYTF.